This entry lists 10 T cell receptor beta chains sequenced from one sample in a study of graft-versus-host responses after intestinal transplantation (dated by TCRdb to the early 2020s). The library was generated by the immunoSEQ multiplex PCR assay. The source is immuneACCESS, and TCRdb retained only in-frame sequences with V and J called. Part of the clones is not carried over; for the studies checked, unresolved V genes explain less than half of this, and the remainder is unexplained. A total of 85,000 to 100,000 clones appear in this sample, 86% of them only once. Almost 1.5% of the sample is taken by the ten largest. Sequenced material: PBMCs, taken 255 days after intestinal transplant. The receptors originated from a human patient who received an intestinal transplant, so some T cells may come from the graft donor.

As to this clone: The sample carries other DNA sequences with the same CDR3. This chain uses TRBV30 with TRBJ1-6; no clear D gene. Germline V gene sequence: CDR1 GTSNPN, CDR2 SVGIG (reference sequence). Trimming pared 3 bases from V and 7 bases from J, leaving 7 bases between. The CDR3 has 12 amino acids. CDR3 nucleotide sequence: TGTGCCTGGAGCCCACTGAATTCACCCCTCCACTTT. Its translation: CAWSPLNSPLHF. The full variable domain, rest sourced from reference TRBV30 and TRBJ1-6, is SQTIHQWPATLVQPVGSPLSLECTVEGTSNPNLYWYRQAAGRGLQLLFYSVGIGQISSEVPQNLSASRPQDRQFILSSKKLLLSDSGFYLCAWSPLNSPLHFGNGTRLTVT.

As DNA, the CDR3 is TGTGCCAGCAGTTTAGGGCCCCCCGGGGAGCTGTTTTTT. Translating it yields CASSLGPPGELFF. J is TRBJ2-2 and V is TRBV27; no reliable D call. The CDR3 is 13 residues long. Germline CDR1 reads MNHEY; CDR2 reads SMNVEV (reference sequence). Deletions cut 2 bases from V and 6 bases from J, with 7 bases between.

The chain joins TRBV4-2 to TRBJ2-3; 15 nucleotides agree with TRBD2. Germline V lookup: CDR1 LGHNA, CDR2 YNFKEQ. Trimming took 4 bases from V and 2 from J; bases not matched to a gene: 7. The CDR3 spans 18 residues. The CDR3 region has the DNA TGTGCCAGCAGCCCCGGACTAGCGGGGGGGCTTTACACAGATACGCAGTATTTT. Protein: CASSPGLAGGLYTDTQYF.

This clone has only one observation. The chain joins TRBV4-2 to TRBJ2-3; 7 nucleotides agree with TRBD1. Germline assignment: CDR1 LGHNA and CDR2 YNFKEQ. The CDR3 is 16 amino acids. V trimming: 5 bases; J trimming: 2 bases; junction bases outside the gene matches: 10. The CDR3 coding sequence is TGTGCCAGCAGCGCAAATCCAGGGGGAGCCACAGATACGCAGTATTTT. Residues: CASSANPGGATDTQYF.

The gene calls are TRBV2 and TRBJ2-3; D is possibly TRBD1 (5 bases). CDR3 length: 16 residues. Deletions cut 6 bases from V and 1 base from J, with 17 bases between. Per the germline V gene, CDR1 is SNHLY and CDR2 is FYNNEI. CDR3 loop: CASRPLTDLGTDTQYF. Here the CDR3 DNA reads TGTGCCAGCAGACCCTTGACAGATTTGGGCACAGATACGCAGTATTTT. The variable domain in full, with the rest retrieved from reference TRBV2 and TRBJ2-3, is EPEVTQTPSHQVTQMGQEVILRCVPISNHLYFYWYRQILGQKVEFLVSFYNNEISEKSEIFDDQFSVERPDGSNFTLKIRSTKLEDSAMYFCASRPLTDLGTDTQYFGPGTRLTVL.

The chain recombines TRBV28 with TRBJ1-2, with D maybe TRBD1 (6 bases). Germline V gene sequence: CDR1 MDHEN, CDR2 SYDVKM. V dropped 5 bases and J dropped 4 bases, with 11 bases sitting between them. The CDR3 consists of 13 residues. The CDR3 loop is CASSPRGGYGYTF. CDR3 bases: TGTGCCAGCAGTCCGAGGGGGGGCTATGGCTACACCTTC.

This chain links TRBV11-2 with TRBJ2-7; no reliable D call. CDR1 is SGHAT, CDR2 FQNNGV, per germline. The CDR3 has 16 residues. The V and J ends lost 5 bases and 0 bases respectively, with 17 bases between them. This chain's CDR3 is CASSPLGAASSYEQYF. CDR3 sequence (DNA): TGTGCCAGCAGCCCCCTTGGCGCGGCTAGCTCCTACGAGCAGTACTTC.

The chain is built from TRBV9 and TRBJ1-1, with TRBD1 as a possible D gene (6 bases). Germline loops: CDR1 SGDLS, CDR2 YYNGEE. The V end lost 0 bases, the J end lost 3 bases, and 24 bases lay between the germline ends. The CDR3 is 19 residues long. The CDR3 sequence is CASSVGTGTEMEGDTEAFF. For the CDR3, the DNA is TGTGCCAGCAGCGTAGGTACAGGGACTGAGATGGAAGGGGACACTGAAGCTTTCTTT.

V usage is TRBV15 and J usage is TRBJ2-7, with 7 bases lining up with TRBD1. Germline CDR1 and CDR2: LNHNV and YYDKDF (reference sequence). After removal of 1 base from V and 3 bases from J, the junction contained 6 bases not matched to a gene. The CDR3 contains 15 residues. The CDR3 coding sequence is TGTGCCACCAGCAGAGCCCGACAGGGCCACTACGAGCAGTACTTC. This gives the protein CATSRARQGHYEQYF.

This chain connects TRBV7-9 to TRBJ2-7, with D possibly TRBD1 on 5 matching bases. The V gene lost 1 base and the J gene lost 5 bases, with 12 bases spanning the gap. The CDR3 has 14 residues. Germline values: CDR1 SEHNR, CDR2 FQNEAQ (reference sequence). In nucleotides, the CDR3 is TGTGCCAGCAGCTTAGGGGCAGGGAATCACGAGCAGTACTTC. Protein sequence: CASSLGAGNHEQYF.